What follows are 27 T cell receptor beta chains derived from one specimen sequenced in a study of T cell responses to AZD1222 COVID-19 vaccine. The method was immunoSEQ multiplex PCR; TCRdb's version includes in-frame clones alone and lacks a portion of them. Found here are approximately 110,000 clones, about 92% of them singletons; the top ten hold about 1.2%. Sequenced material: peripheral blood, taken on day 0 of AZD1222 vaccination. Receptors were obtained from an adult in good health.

Here the CDR3 reads CASSQEPGTINTGELFF. The DNA of the CDR3 is TGCGCCAGCAGCCAAGAACCCGGGACAATAAACACCGGGGAGCTGTTTTTT. The V call is TRBV4-3, the J call TRBJ2-2, with D perhaps matching TRBD1 (6 bases). Trimming removed 0 bases from V and 2 bases from J, with 13 bases in between. The CDR3 covers 17 residues. Germline-derived CDR1 and CDR2 are LGHNA and YSLEER.

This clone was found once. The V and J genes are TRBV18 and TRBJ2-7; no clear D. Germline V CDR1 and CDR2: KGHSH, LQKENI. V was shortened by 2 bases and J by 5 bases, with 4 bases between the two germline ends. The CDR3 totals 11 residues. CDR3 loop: CASSPNNEQYF. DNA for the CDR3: TGTGCCAGCTCACCAAACAACGAGCAGTACTTC.

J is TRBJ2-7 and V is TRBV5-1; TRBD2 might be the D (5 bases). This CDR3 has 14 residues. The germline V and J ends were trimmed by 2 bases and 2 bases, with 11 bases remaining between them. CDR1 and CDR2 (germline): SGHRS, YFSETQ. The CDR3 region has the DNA TGCGCCAGCAGCTTTGGAGCGGAGGCCTACGAGCAGTACTTC. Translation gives CASSFGAEAYEQYF.

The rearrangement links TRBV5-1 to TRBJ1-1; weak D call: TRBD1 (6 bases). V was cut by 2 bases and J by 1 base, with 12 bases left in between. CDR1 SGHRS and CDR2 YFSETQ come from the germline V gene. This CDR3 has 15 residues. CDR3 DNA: TGCGCCAGCAGCTTACTAACAGGGAGGAACACTGAAGCTTTCTTT. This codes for CASSLLTGRNTEAFF.

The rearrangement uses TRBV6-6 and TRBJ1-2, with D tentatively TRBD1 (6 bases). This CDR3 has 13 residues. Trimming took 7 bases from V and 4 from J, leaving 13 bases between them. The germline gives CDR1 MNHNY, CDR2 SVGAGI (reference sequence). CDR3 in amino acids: CASTNRVGYGYTF. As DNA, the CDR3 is TGTGCCAGCACAAACAGGGTGGGCTATGGCTACACCTTC.

CDR3 in amino acids: CASSLVGREETQYF. The CDR3 DNA reads as TGTGCCAGCAGCTTGGTAGGGCGCGAGGAGACCCAGTACTTC. This chain links TRBV5-6 with TRBJ2-5; D is uncertain. This CDR3 region has 14 residues. V was cut by 0 bases and J by 5 bases, with 11 bases left in between. The germline V gene encodes CDR1 SGHDT and CDR2 YYEEEE.

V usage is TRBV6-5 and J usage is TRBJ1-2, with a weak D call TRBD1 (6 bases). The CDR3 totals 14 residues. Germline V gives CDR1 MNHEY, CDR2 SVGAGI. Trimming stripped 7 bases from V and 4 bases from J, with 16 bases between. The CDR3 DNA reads TGTGCCAGCACCCCCCGGGGAGGGGGCTATGGCTACACCTTC. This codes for CASTPRGGGYGYTF.

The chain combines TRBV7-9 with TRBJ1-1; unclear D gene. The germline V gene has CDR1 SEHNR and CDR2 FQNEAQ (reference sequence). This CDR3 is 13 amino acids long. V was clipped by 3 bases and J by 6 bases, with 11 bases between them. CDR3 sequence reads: CASSFVGVSEAFF. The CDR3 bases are TGTGCCAGCAGCTTTGTTGGGGTTTCTGAAGCTTTCTTT.

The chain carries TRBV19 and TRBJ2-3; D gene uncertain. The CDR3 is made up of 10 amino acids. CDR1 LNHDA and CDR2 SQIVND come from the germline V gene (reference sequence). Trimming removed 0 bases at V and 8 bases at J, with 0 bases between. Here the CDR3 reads CASSIDTQYF. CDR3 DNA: TGTGCCAGTAGTATAGATACGCAGTATTTT.

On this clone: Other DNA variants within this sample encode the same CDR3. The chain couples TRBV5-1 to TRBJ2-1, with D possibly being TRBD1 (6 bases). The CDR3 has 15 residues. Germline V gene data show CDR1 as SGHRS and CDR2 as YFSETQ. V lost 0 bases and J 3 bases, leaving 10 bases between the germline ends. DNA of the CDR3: TGCGCCAGCAGCTTGGGCCAGGGGAGCTACAATGAGCAGTTCTTC. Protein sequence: CASSLGQGSYNEQFF.

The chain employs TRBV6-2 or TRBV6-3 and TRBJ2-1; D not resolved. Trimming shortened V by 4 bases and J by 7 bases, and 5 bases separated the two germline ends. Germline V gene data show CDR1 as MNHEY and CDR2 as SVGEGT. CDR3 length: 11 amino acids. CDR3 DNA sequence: TGTGCCAGCAGTTTAGCAAATGAGCAGTTCTTC. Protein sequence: CASSLANEQFF.

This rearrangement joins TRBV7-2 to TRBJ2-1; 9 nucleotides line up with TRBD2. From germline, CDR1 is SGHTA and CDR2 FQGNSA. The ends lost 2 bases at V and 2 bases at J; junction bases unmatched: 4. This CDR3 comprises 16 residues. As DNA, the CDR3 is TGTGCCAGCAGCTTATCTAGCGGGAACACCTACAATGAGCAGTTCTTC. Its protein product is CASSLSSGNTYNEQFF. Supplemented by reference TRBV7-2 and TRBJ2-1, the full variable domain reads GAGVSQSPSNKVTEKGKDVELRCDPISGHTALYWYRQSLGQGLEFLIYFQGNSAPDKSGLPSDRFSAERTGGSVSTLTIQRTQQEDSAVYLCASSLSSGNTYNEQFFGPGTRLTVL.

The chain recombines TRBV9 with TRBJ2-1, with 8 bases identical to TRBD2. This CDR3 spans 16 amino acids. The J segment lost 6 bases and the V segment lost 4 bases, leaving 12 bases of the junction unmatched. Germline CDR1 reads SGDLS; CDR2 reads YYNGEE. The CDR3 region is CASSPRGDPSINEQFF. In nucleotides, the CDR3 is TGTGCCAGCAGCCCGCGGGGGGACCCTTCAATCAATGAGCAGTTCTTC. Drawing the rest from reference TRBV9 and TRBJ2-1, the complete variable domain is DSGVTQTPKHLITATGQRVTLRCSPRSGDLSVYWYQQSLDQGLQFLIQYYNGEERAKGNILERFSAQQFPDLHSELNLSSLELGDSALYFCASSPRGDPSINEQFFGPGTRLTVL.

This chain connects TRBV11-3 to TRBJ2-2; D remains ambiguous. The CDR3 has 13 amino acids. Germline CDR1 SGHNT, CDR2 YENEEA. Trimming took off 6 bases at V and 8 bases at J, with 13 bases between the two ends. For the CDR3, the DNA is TGTGCCAGCAGTTTTGAGCTGATGGGGGAGCTGTTTTTT. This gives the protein CASSFELMGELFF.

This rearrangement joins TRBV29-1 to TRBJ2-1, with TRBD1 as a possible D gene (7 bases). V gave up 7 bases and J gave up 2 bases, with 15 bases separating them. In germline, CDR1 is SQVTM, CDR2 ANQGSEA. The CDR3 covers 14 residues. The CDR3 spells CSARGAGPYNEQFF. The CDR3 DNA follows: TGCAGCGCCAGGGGGGCAGGTCCCTACAATGAGCAGTTCTTC.

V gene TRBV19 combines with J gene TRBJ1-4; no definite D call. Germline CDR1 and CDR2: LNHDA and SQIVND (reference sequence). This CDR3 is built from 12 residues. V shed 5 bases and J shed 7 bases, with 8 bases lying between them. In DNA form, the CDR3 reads TGTGCCAGTAGTCCTCTGGGTGAAAAACTGTTTTTT. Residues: CASSPLGEKLFF.

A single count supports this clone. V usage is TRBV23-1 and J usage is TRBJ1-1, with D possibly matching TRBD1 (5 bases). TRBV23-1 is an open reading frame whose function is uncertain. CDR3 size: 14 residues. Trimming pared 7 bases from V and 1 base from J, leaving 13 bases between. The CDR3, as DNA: TGCGCCAGCATAACACAGGAGGGGAACACTGAAGCTTTCTTT. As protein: CASITQEGNTEAFF.

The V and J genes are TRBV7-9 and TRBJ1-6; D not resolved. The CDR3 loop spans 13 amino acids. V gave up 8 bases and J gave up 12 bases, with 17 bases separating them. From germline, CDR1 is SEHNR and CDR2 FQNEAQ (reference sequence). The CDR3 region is CASSSDYLEPLHF. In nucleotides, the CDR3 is TGTGCCAGCTCGTCGGATTACCTTGAACCCCTCCACTTT. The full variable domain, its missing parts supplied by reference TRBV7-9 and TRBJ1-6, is DTGVSQNPRHKITKRGQNVTFRCDPISEHNRLYWYRQTLGQGPEFLTYFQNEAQLEKSRLLSDRFSAERPKGSFSTLEIQRTEQGDSAMYLCASSSDYLEPLHFGNGTRLTVT.

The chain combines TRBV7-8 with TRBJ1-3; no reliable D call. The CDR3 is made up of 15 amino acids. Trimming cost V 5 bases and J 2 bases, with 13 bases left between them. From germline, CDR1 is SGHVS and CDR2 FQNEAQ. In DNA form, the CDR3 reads TGTGCCAGCAGCCTACTAACGAGGGCTGGAAACACCATATATTTT. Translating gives CASSLLTRAGNTIYF.

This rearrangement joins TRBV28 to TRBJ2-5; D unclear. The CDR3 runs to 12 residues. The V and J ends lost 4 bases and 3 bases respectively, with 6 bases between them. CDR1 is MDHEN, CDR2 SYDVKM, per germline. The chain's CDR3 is CASSSLEETQYF. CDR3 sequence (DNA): TGTGCCAGCAGTTCTCTAGAAGAGACCCAGTACTTC.

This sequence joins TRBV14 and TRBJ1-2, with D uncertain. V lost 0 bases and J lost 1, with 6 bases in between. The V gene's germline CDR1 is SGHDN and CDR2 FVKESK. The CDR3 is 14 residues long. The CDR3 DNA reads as TGTGCCAGCAGCCAAGACCGGATTAACTATGGCTACACCTTC. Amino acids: CASSQDRINYGYTF.

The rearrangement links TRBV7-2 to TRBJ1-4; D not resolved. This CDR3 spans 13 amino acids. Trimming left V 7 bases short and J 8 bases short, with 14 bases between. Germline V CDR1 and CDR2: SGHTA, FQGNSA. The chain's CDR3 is CASTPRPGEKLFF. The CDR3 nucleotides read TGTGCCAGCACCCCTCGGCCGGGCGAAAAACTGTTTTTT.

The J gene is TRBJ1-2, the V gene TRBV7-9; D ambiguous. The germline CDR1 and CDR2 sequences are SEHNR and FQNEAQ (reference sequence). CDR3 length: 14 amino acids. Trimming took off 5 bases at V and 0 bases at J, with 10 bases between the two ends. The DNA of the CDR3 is TGTGCCAGCAGCCTCACCACAGCTAACTATGGCTACACCTTC. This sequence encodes CASSLTTANYGYTF.

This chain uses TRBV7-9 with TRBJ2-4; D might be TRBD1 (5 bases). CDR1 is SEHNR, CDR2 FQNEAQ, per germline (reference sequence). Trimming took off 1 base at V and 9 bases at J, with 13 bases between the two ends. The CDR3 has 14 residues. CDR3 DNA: TGTGCCAGCAGCTTAGTTGTTGGGGCGAGCATTCAGTACTTC. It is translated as CASSLVVGASIQYF.

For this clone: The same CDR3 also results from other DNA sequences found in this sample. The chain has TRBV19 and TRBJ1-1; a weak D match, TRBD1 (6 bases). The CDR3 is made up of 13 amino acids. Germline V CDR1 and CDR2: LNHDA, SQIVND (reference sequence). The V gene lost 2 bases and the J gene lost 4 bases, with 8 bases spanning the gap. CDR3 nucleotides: TGTGCCAGTAGTATAACCAGGGGCACTGAAGCTTTCTTT. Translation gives CASSITRGTEAFF.

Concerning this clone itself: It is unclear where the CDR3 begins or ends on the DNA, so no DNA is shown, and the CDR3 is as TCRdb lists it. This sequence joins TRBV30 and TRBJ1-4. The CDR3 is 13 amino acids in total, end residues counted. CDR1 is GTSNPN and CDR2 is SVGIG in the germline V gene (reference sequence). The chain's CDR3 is CACGTSGREKLFF.

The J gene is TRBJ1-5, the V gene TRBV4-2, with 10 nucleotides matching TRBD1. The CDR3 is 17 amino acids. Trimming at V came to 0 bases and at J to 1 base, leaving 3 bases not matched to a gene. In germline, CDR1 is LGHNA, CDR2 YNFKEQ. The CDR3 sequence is CASSQEAGQGSNQPQHF. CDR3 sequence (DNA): TGTGCCAGCAGCCAAGAAGCGGGACAGGGGAGCAATCAGCCCCAGCATTTT.